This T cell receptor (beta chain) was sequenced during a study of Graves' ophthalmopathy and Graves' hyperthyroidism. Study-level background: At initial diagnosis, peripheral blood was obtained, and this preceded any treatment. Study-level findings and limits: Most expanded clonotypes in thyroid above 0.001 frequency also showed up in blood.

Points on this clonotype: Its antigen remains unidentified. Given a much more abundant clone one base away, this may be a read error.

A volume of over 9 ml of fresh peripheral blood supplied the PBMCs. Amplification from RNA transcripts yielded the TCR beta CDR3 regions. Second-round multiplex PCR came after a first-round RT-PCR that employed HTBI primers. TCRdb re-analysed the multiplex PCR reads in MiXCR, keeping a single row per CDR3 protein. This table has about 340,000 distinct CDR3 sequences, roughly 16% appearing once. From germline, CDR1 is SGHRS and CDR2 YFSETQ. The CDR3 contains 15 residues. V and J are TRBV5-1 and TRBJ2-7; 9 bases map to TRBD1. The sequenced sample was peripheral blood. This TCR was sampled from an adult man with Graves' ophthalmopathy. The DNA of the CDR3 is TGCGTCAGCAGCGCCCGGACAGGGGAAGGGTACGAGCAGTACTTC. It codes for CVSSARTGEGYEQYF.